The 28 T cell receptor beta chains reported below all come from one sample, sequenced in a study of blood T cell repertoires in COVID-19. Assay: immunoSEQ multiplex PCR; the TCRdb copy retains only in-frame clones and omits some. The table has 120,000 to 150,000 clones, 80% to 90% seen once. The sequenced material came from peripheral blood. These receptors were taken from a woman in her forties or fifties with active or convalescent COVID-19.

CDR3 nucleotide sequence: TGCGCCAGCAGCCAAGACAGGGGGCCGGGCGAAAAACTGTTTTTT. Translation: CASSQDRGPGEKLFF. This rearrangement joins TRBV4-3 to TRBJ1-4; 8 positions match TRBD1. CDR1 and CDR2 (germline): LGHNA, YSLEER. V shed 0 bases, J shed 8 bases, and the junction held 5 bases outside the gene matches. The CDR3 length is 15 residues.

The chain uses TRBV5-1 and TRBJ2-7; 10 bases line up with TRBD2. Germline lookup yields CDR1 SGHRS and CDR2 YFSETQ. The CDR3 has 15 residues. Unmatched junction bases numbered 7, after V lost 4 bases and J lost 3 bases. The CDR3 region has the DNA TGCGCCAGCAGCCCGAGTATAGCGGGAGGCTACGAGCAGTACTTC. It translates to CASSPSIAGGYEQYF.

CDR3 nucleotides: TGTGCCAGCAGTTTATTAAGAGCGGGAGGGAGCTCTGGGGCCAACGTCCTGACTTTC. Amino acids: CASSLLRAGGSSGANVLTF. The gene calls are TRBV28 and TRBJ2-6; 10 nucleotides agree with TRBD2. Germline CDR1 is MDHEN and CDR2 is SYDVKM. V dropped 1 base and J dropped 0; count of bases not matched to a gene: 6. The CDR3 covers 19 residues.

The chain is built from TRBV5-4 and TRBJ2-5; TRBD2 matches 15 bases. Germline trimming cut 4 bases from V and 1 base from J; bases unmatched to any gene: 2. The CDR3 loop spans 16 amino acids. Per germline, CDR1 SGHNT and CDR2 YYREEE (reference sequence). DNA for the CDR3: TGTGCCAGCAGCGGGGGACTAGCGGGGGGCCAAGAGACCCAGTACTTC. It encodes CASSGGLAGGQETQYF. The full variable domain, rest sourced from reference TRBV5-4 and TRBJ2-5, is ETGVTQSPTHLIKTRGQQVTLRCSSQSGHNTVSWYQQALGQGPQFIFQYYREEENGRGNFPPRFSGLQFPNYSSELNVNALELDDSALYLCASSGGLAGGQETQYFGPGTRLLVL.

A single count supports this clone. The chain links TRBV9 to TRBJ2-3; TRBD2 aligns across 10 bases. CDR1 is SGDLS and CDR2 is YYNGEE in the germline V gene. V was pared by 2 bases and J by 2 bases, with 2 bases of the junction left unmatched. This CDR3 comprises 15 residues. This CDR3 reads CASSVSGGTTDTQYF. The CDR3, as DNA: TGTGCCAGCAGCGTTAGCGGGGGGACCACAGATACGCAGTATTTT.

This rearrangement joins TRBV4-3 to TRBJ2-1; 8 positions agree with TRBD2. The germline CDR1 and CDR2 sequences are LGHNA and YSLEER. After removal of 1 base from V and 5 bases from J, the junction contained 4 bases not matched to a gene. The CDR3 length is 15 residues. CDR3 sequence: CASSQGGGGNNEQFF. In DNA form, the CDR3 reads TGCGCCAGCAGCCAAGGGGGCGGGGGGAACAATGAGCAGTTCTTC.

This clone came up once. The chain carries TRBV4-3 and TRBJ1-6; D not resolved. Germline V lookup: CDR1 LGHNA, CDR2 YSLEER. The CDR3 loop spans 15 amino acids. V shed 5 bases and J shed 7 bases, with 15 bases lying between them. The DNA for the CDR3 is TGCGCCAGCAGCTACGAAACGGGGATCAATTCACCCCTCCACTTT. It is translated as CASSYETGINSPLHF.

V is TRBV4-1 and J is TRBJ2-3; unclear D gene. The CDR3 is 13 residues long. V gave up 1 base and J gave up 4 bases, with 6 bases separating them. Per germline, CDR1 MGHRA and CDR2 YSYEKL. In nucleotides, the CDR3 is TGCGCCAGCAGCCAAGCTTCCCCAGATACGCAGTATTTT. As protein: CASSQASPDTQYF.

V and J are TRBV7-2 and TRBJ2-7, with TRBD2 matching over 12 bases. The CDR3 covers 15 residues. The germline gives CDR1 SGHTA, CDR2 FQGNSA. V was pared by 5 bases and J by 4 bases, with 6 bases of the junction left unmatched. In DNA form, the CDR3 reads TGTGCCAGCAGCCCTCGACTAGCGGGGGATTACGAGCAGTACTTC. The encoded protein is CASSPRLAGDYEQYF.

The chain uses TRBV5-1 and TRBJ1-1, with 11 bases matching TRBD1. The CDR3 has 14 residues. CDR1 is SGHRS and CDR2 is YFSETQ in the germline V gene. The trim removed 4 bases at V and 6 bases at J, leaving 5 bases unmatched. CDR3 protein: CASSGGQGAAEAFF. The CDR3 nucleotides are TGCGCCAGCAGCGGAGGACAGGGGGCGGCTGAAGCTTTCTTT.

The CDR3 loop is CASSQRLAGATDTQYF. CDR3 nucleotides: TGTGCCAGCAGCCAAAGACTAGCGGGGGCCACAGATACGCAGTATTTT. The rearrangement links TRBV4-2 to TRBJ2-3; 12 bases match TRBD2. The CDR3 contains 16 residues. CDR1 and CDR2 from the germline V gene are LGHNA and YNFKEQ. The V gene end was trimmed by 2 bases and the J gene end by 2 bases; junction bases not matched to a gene: 2.

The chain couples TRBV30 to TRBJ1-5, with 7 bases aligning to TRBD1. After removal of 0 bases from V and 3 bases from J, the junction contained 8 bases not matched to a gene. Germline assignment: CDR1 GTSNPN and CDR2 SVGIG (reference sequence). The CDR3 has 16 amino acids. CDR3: CAWSVLRDSYNQPQHF. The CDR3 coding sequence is TGTGCCTGGAGTGTACTAAGGGACAGCTACAATCAGCCCCAGCATTTT.

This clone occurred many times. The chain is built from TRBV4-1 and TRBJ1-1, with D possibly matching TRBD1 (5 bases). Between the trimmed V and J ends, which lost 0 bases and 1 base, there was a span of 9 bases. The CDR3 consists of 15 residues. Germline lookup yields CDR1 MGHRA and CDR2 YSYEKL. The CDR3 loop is CASSQEGLRNTEAFF. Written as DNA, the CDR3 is TGCGCCAGCAGCCAAGAGGGACTGCGGAACACTGAAGCTTTCTTT.

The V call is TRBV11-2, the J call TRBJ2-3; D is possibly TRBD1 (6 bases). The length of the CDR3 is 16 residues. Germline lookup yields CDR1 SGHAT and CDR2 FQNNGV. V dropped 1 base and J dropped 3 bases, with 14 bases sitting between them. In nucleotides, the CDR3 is TGTGCCAGCAGCTTAGGTACAGGGAAAGCGACAGATACGCAGTATTTT. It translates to CASSLGTGKATDTQYF.

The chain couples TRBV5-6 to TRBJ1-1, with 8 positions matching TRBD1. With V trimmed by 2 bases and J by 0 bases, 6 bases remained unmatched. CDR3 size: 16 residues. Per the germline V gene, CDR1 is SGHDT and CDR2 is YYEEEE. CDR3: CASSFEAGGMNTEAFF. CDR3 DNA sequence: TGTGCCAGCAGCTTCGAGGCAGGGGGCATGAACACTGAAGCTTTCTTT.

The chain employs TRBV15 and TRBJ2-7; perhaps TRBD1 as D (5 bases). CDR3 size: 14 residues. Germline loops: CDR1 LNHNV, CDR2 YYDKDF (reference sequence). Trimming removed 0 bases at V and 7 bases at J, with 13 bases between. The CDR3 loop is CATSRDQGLGEQYF. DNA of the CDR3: TGTGCCACCAGCAGAGATCAGGGTTTAGGGGAGCAGTACTTC.

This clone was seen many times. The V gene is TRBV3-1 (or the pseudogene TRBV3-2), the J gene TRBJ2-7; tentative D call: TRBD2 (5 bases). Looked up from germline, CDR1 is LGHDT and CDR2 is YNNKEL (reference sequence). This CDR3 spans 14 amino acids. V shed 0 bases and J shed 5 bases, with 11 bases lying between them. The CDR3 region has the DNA TGTGCCAGCAGCCAAGAGACTTACGGGGACGAGCAGTACTTC. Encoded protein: CASSQETYGDEQYF.

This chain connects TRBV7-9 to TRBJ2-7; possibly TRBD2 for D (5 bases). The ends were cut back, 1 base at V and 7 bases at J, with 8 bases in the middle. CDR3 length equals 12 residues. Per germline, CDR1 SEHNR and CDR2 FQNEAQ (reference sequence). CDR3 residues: CASSLVGEEQYF. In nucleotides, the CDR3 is TGTGCCAGCAGCTTAGTCGGGGAAGAGCAGTACTTC.

DNA for the CDR3: TGCAGCCTCCGGACTAGCGGGAAATGGGCGGGGGAGACCCAGTACTTC. Its translation: CSLRTSGKWAGETQYF. The V call is TRBV29-1, the J call TRBJ2-5, with 12 bases aligning to TRBD2. The CDR3 sequence is 16 residues long. Losses at the gene ends were 8 bases for V and 5 bases for J; bases not matched to a gene: 15. Per the germline V gene, CDR1 is SQVTM and CDR2 is ANQGSEA.

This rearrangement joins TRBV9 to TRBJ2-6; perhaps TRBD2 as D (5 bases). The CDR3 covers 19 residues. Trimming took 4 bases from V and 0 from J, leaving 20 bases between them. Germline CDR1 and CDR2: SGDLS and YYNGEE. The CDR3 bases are TGTGCCAGCAGCACCCACCGGGATATTTCCGTCTCTGGGGCCAACGTCCTGACTTTC. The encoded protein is CASSTHRDISVSGANVLTF.

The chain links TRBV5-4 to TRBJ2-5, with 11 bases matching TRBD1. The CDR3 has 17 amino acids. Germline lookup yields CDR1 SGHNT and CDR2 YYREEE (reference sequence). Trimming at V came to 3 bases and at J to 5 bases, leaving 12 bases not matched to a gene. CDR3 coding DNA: TGTGCCAGCAGCTCTTCCTCCGGGACAGGGGGACGCGAGACCCAGTACTTC. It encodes CASSSSSGTGGRETQYF.

This CDR3 reads CASSLRGAANEKLFF. CDR3 DNA sequence: TGTGCCAGCAGCTTACGTGGGGCGGCTAATGAAAAACTGTTTTTT. V is TRBV13 and J is TRBJ1-4, with D maybe TRBD1 (5 bases). Germline V gene lookup returns CDR1 PRHDT and CDR2 FYEKMQ (reference sequence). The CDR3 spans 15 residues. The V gene lost 2 bases and the J gene lost 3 bases, with 10 bases spanning the gap.

The CDR3 DNA reads TGTGCCAGCAGTCCGCCTTCCAGAAACTATGGCTACACCTTC. Residues: CASSPPSRNYGYTF. The chain is built from TRBV28 and TRBJ1-2; D not resolved. The CDR3 has 14 residues. V lost 5 bases, J lost 2 bases, and 12 bases lay in between. CDR1 and CDR2 (germline): MDHEN, SYDVKM.

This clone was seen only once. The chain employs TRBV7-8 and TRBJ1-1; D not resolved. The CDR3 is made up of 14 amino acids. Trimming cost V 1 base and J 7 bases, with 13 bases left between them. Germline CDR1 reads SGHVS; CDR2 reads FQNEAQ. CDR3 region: CASSLGQATYEAFF. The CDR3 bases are TGTGCCAGCAGCTTAGGGCAGGCAACTTATGAAGCTTTCTTT.

CDR3 sequence reads: CASSPYRQVGELFF. CDR3 DNA sequence: TGTGCCAGCTCACCATATCGCCAGGTCGGGGAGCTGTTTTTT. V gene TRBV18 combines with J gene TRBJ2-2; D not certain. The CDR3 has 14 residues. Germline values: CDR1 KGHSH, CDR2 LQKENI. V gave up 2 bases and J gave up 7 bases, with 11 bases separating them.

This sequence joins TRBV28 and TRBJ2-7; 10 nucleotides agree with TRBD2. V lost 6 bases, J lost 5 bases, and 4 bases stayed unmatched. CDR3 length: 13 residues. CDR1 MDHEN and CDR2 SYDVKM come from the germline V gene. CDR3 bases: TGTGCCAGCAGATCTAGCGGGAGTCACGAGCAGTACTTC. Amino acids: CASRSSGSHEQYF.

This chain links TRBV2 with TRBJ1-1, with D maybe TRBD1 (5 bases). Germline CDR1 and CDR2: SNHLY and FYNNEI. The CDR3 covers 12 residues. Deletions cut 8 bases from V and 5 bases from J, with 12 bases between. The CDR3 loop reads CASRQTYTEAFF. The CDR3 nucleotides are TGTGCCAGCCGACAGACGTATACTGAAGCTTTCTTT.

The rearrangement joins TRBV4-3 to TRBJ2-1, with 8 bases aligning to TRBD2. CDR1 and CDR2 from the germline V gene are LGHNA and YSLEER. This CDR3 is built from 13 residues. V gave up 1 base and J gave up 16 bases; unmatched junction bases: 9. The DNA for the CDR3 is TGCGCCAGCAGCCAAGGTGGGGGGACTAGTTTATTCTTC. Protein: CASSQGGGTSLFF.